This T cell receptor (beta chain) comes out of a study of control samples from healthy donors and cancer patients. The protocol was immunoSEQ multiplex PCR, while the TCRdb copy is restricted to in-frame clones and leaves out a portion. This sample carries roughly 220,000 clones, about 94% of them seen once, and the ten largest clones take 1.5%. The CDR3 is made up of 13 amino acids. Germline V gene sequence: CDR1 SGHKS, CDR2 YYEKEE (reference sequence). V was trimmed by 4 bases and J by 5 bases, leaving 12 bases between them. Sample: blood. The receptor was derived from a man aged 50-60 years in good health. V and J are TRBV5-5 and TRBJ2-5; D may be TRBD2 (5 bases). CDR3 sequence reads: CASSLRWEETQYF. The DNA for the CDR3 is TGTGCCAGCAGCCTCCGCTGGGAGGAGACCCAGTACTTC.